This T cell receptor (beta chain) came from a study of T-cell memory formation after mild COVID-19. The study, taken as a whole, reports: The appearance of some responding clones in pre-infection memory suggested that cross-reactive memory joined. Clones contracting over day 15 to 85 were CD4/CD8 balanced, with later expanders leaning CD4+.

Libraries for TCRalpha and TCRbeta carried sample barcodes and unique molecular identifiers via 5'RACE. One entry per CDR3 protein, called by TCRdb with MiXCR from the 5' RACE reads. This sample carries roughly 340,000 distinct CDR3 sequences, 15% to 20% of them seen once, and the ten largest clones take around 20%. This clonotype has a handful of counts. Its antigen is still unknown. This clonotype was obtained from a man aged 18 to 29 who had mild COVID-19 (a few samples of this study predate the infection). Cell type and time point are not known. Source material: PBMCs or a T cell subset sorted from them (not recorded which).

CDR3 sequence: CASSTGLAGVYEQYF. DNA for the CDR3: TGTGCCAGCAGTACTGGACTAGCGGGAGTCTACGAGCAGTACTTC. The rearrangement links TRBV27 to TRBJ2-7; 13 bases are a match to TRBD2. This CDR3 has 15 residues. The J segment lost 3 bases and the V segment lost 5 bases, leaving 4 bases of the junction unmatched. Germline CDR1 MNHEY, CDR2 SMNVEV (reference sequence).